These 25 T cell receptor beta chains were sequenced from one sample in a study of T-cell memory formation after mild COVID-19 (dated by TCRdb to 2020 to 2022). Library method: 5' RACE. Instrument used: Illumina NovaSeq 6000. TCRdb handled the public reads itself, with Q25 trimming in fastp and clone calling in MiXCR, and kept productive beta chains. Here each entry gathers all rows of one CDR3 protein and keeps the most common genes and DNA. For this sample there are 270,000 or so distinct CDR3 sequences; 15% to 20% appear just once. The ten top clones hold around 23% of the sample. The specimen was PBMCs or a T cell subset sorted from them (not recorded which). The receptors here all came from a man younger than 35 who had mild COVID-19 (a few samples of this study predate the infection). The sample titles of this study are shuffled in the database, so cell type and time point are left out; the donor was told from shared clones.

The rearrangement uses TRBV4-3 and TRBJ2-1; 13 positions agree with TRBD2. With V trimmed by 3 bases and J by 0 bases, 8 bases remained unmatched. The germline V gene encodes CDR1 LGHNA and CDR2 YSLEER. This CDR3 is built from 19 residues. CDR3 amino acids: CASSHETSGGRYSYNEQFF. The CDR3 bases are TGCGCCAGCAGCCACGAGACTAGCGGGGGGCGTTACTCCTACAATGAGCAGTTCTTC.

The J gene is TRBJ2-3, the V gene TRBV29-1, with 9 bases identical to TRBD1. After removal of 3 bases from V and 5 bases from J, the junction contained 9 bases not matched to a gene. The CDR3 spans 15 residues. Per germline, CDR1 SQVTM and CDR2 ANQGSEA. The CDR3 coding sequence is TGCAGCGTTGACAGGCAACAGGGGGCTGGAGATACGCAGTATTTT. Translation gives CSVDRQQGAGDTQYF.

The chain links TRBV18 to TRBJ1-1; no definite D call. The CDR3 runs 13 residues. V lost 3 bases and J lost 7, with 12 bases in between. Germline assignment: CDR1 KGHSH and CDR2 LQKENI. The CDR3 loop is CASSPRTEGEAFF. The CDR3 region has the DNA TGTGCCAGCTCACCGCGGACGGAGGGTGAAGCTTTCTTT.

The chain recombines TRBV19 with TRBJ1-2; 7 bases are shared with TRBD1. The V and J ends lost 8 bases and 1 base, in that order; junction bases with no gene match: 7. Per germline, CDR1 LNHDA and CDR2 SQIVND (reference sequence). The length of the CDR3 is 14 residues. CDR3 loop: CASLMAGGNYGYTF. DNA of the CDR3: TGTGCCAGTCTAATGGCAGGGGGTAACTATGGCTACACCTTC. Filled out from reference TRBV19 and TRBJ1-2, the complete variable domain reads DGGITQSPKYLFRKEGQNVTLSCEQNLNHDAMYWYRQDPGQGLRLIYYSQIVNDFQKGDIAEGYSVSREKKESFPLTVTSAQKNPTAFYLCASLMAGGNYGYTFGSGTRLTVV.

The CDR3 sequence is CARRLAGVETQYF. Written as DNA, the CDR3 is TGCGCCCGACGGCTAGCGGGGGTAGAGACCCAGTACTTC. The V and J genes are TRBV4-3 and TRBJ2-5; 10 positions agree with TRBD2. Germline CDR1 and CDR2: LGHNA and YSLEER. Trimming cost V 11 bases and J 4 bases; bases outside gene matches: 7. CDR3 length: 13 residues.

At least ten counts were recorded for this clonotype. The rearrangement links TRBV3-1 to TRBJ2-2; the D gene is possibly TRBD1 (6 bases). Germline assignment: CDR1 LGHDT and CDR2 YNNKEL (reference sequence). There are 16 residues in the CDR3. With 2 bases removed from V and 7 bases from J, the gap between germline ends came to 17 bases. The CDR3 bases are TGTGCCAGCAGCCAATTGCTAGGACAGTCCGTCGGGGAGCTGTTTTTT. Translating it yields CASSQLLGQSVGELFF. Together with reference TRBV3-1 and TRBJ2-2, the CDR3 gives the full variable domain: DTAVSQTPKYLVTQMGNDKSIKCEQNLGHDTMYWYKQDSKKFLKIMFSYNNKELIINETVPNRFSPKSPDKAHLNLHINSLELGDSAVYFCASSQLLGQSVGELFFGEGSRLTVL.

The J gene is TRBJ2-5, the V gene TRBV28; weak D call: TRBD1 (5 bases). CDR1 MDHEN and CDR2 SYDVKM come from the germline V gene. Trimming removed 6 bases from V and 4 bases from J, with 21 bases in between. The CDR3 is made up of 16 amino acids. CDR3: CASRPPVGALGETQYF. CDR3 bases: TGTGCCAGCAGGCCCCCCGTAGGGGCGCTGGGAGAGACCCAGTACTTC.

This clonotype was counted once. The genes are TRBV4-1 and TRBJ2-7; possible D gene TRBD2, 5 bases. CDR3 length: 15 amino acids. The germline V gene has CDR1 MGHRA and CDR2 YSYEKL. Trimming removed 0 bases at V and 5 bases at J, with 14 bases between. The chain's CDR3 is CASSQDSGTRNEQYF. The DNA of the CDR3 is TGCGCCAGCAGCCAAGATTCGGGAACCAGGAACGAGCAGTACTTC.

The sample holds a few counts of this clonotype. The chain carries TRBV7-9 and TRBJ2-2; tentative D call: TRBD1 (6 bases). The CDR3 loop spans 14 amino acids. Germline values: CDR1 SEHNR, CDR2 FQNEAQ (reference sequence). V lost 5 bases to trimming and J lost 4 bases, with 11 bases between them. The CDR3 here is CASSLGGATGELFF. CDR3 DNA: TGTGCCAGCAGCCTAGGGGGAGCCACCGGGGAGCTGTTTTTT.

This clonotype was seen a few times. This sequence joins TRBV20-1 and TRBJ2-2; the match to TRBD2 covers 10 bases. Trimming took 7 bases from V and 0 from J; bases not matched to a gene: 5. The CDR3 totals 15 residues. CDR1 is DFQATT, CDR2 SNEGSKA, per germline (reference sequence). For the CDR3, the DNA is TGCAGTGGTGGGACTAGCGTCCCGAACACCGGGGAGCTGTTTTTT. It encodes CSGGTSVPNTGELFF.

There are a few counts of this clonotype. V and J are TRBV15 and TRBJ1-4, with 10 nucleotides matching TRBD1. Germline V lookup: CDR1 LNHNV, CDR2 YYDKDF (reference sequence). The CDR3 loop spans 14 amino acids. J gave up 7 bases and V 4 bases, and 3 bases lay outside the gene matches. DNA of the CDR3: TGTGCCACCAGCATGGGACAGGGGCGTGAAAAACTGTTTTTT. Its translation is CATSMGQGREKLFF.

The chain joins TRBV5-1 to TRBJ2-1; D is unclear. The CDR3 has 16 residues. CDR1 SGHRS and CDR2 YFSETQ come from the germline V gene. Between the trimmed V and J ends, which lost 0 bases and 0 bases, there was a span of 10 bases. The CDR3 region has the DNA TGCGCCAGCAGCTTGGGCCTGCCCCTCTCCTACAATGAGCAGTTCTTC. It yields the protein CASSLGLPLSYNEQFF.

This clonotype was detected a few times. V is TRBV12-3 or TRBV12-4 and J is TRBJ2-2, with TRBD1 matching 8 bases. The V and J ends lost 8 bases and 0 bases, in that order; junction bases with no gene match: 5. This CDR3 comprises 15 residues. CDR3 DNA: TGTGCCAGCGGGGGACAGGCCGCGAACACCGGGGAGCTGTTTTTT. It is translated as CASGGQAANTGELFF.

This clonotype occurred a few times. The rearrangement links TRBV6-2 or TRBV6-3 to TRBJ2-7; D tentatively reads TRBD1 or TRBD2 (5 bases each). V lost 5 bases and J 6 bases, leaving 17 bases between the germline ends. This CDR3 has 14 residues. Germline V CDR1 and CDR2: MNHEY, SVGEGT. In DNA form, the CDR3 reads TGTGCCAGCAGTCATCGTGGGGGATTGGTCGAGCAGTACTTC. Amino acid sequence: CASSHRGGLVEQYF.

In this sample, this clonotype turned up a few times. This chain connects TRBV25-1 to TRBJ2-7, with a tentative D call TRBD1 (6 bases). The CDR3 sequence is 16 residues long. Germline loops: CDR1 MGHDK, CDR2 SYGVNS. V gave up 1 base and J gave up 0 bases, with 13 bases separating them. CDR3: CASSELGTGSSYEQYF. CDR3 DNA: TGTGCCAGCAGTGAATTAGGAACAGGGAGCTCCTACGAGCAGTACTTC.

This clonotype occurred a few times. The gene calls are TRBV6-2 or TRBV6-3 and TRBJ1-2; D not certain. V lost 2 bases and J lost 3, with 16 bases in between. The CDR3 is made up of 16 amino acids. Germline values: CDR1 MNHEY, CDR2 SVGEGT. The CDR3 DNA is TGTGCCAGCAGTTACAAGGCCCCGACGGATTACTATGGCTACACCTTC. This translates into CASSYKAPTDYYGYTF.

This clonotype was detected ten times or more. This rearrangement joins TRBV7-2 to TRBJ2-7; the D is unclear. Looked up from germline, CDR1 is SGHTA and CDR2 is FQGNSA. The length of the CDR3 is 13 residues. The ends were cut back, 3 bases at V and 2 bases at J, with 8 bases in the middle. The CDR3 spells CASSFTTAYEQYV. In DNA form, the CDR3 reads TGTGCCAGCAGCTTCACCACAGCCTACGAGCAGTACGTC.

This clonotype was found a few times. This chain connects TRBV7-3 to TRBJ1-2; 9 bases are a match to TRBD1. Germline V lookup: CDR1 SGHTA, CDR2 FQGTGA. This CDR3 spans 13 amino acids. With 10 bases clipped from V and 2 bases from J, the junction kept 5 bases outside the gene matches. The CDR3 DNA reads as TGTGCCAACAGGACAGGGGTGAACTATGGCTACACCTTC. This gives the protein CANRTGVNYGYTF.

In its sample, this clonotype was seen a few times. The CDR3 spells CASSLVPGTGSGQPQHF. The CDR3 DNA is TGTGCCAGCAGCTTAGTTCCAGGGACAGGTAGCGGTCAGCCCCAGCATTTT. The chain links TRBV7-2 to TRBJ1-5; 8 bases agree with TRBD1. The CDR3 length is 17 residues. Germline V gene lookup returns CDR1 SGHTA and CDR2 FQGNSA. V lost 1 base and J lost 6; bases outside the gene matches: 11.

This clonotype was seen many times. The chain uses TRBV20-1 and TRBJ1-5, with a tentative D call TRBD1 (5 bases). V shed 5 bases and J shed 2 bases, with 13 bases lying between them. Germline V gene lookup returns CDR1 DFQATT and CDR2 SNEGSKA (reference sequence). The CDR3 has 14 residues. The CDR3 sequence is CSAPRGAGNQPQHF. The CDR3, as DNA: TGCAGTGCTCCTCGGGGCGCGGGCAATCAGCCCCAGCATTTT.

The table lists this clonotype with a few counts. The genes are TRBV11-1 and TRBJ1-1, with D uncertain. Trimming took 7 bases from V and 3 from J, leaving 12 bases between them. CDR1 and CDR2 from the germline V gene are SGHAT and FQDESV (reference sequence). This CDR3 contains 13 residues. CDR3 nucleotides: TGTGCCAGCACCTATCTTGGGGACACTGAAGCTTTCTTT. It translates to CASTYLGDTEAFF.

This clonotype appeared a few times. The chain joins TRBV28 to TRBJ2-1; a weak D match, TRBD2 (6 bases). Germline CDR1 MDHEN, CDR2 SYDVKM. The CDR3 is 10 residues long. The V end was cut by 8 bases, the J end by 14 bases, with 13 bases between. The DNA for the CDR3 is TGTGCCAGCGGGAGGTTGGTAGAGTTCTTC. Translating it yields CASGRLVEFF.

The rearrangement joins TRBV21-1 to TRBJ1-1. TRBV21-1 is listed as a pseudogene. The CDR3 is 16 amino acids. For the CDR3, the DNA is TGTGCCAGCATTTCGGCGATCCGACGGATGAACACTGAAGCTTTCTTT. As protein: CASISAIRRMNTEAFF.

The rearrangement joins TRBV15 to TRBJ2-5, with 10 bases aligning to TRBD2. V was clipped by 2 bases and J by 4 bases; unmatched bases: 7. Germline V CDR1 and CDR2: LNHNV, YYDKDF (reference sequence). This CDR3 has 16 residues. The CDR3 region is CATSRTLAGGLETQYF. CDR3 bases: TGTGCCACCAGCAGAACTTTAGCGGGGGGTTTAGAGACCCAGTACTTC.

This clonotype was picked up a small number of times. V is TRBV20-1 and J is TRBJ1-2; 8 bases map to TRBD1. CDR3 length: 14 residues. V dropped 6 bases and J dropped 5; count of bases not matched to a gene: 11. From germline, CDR1 is DFQATT and CDR2 SNEGSKA (reference sequence). CDR3 sequence reads: CSADDRGRGYGYTF. CDR3 DNA: TGCAGTGCCGACGACAGGGGCAGGGGGTATGGCTACACCTTC.